The T cell receptor (beta chain) described here comes from a study of blood T cell repertoires in COVID-19 (TCRdb year 2020). Study-wide context: Samples from collaborators originated in the United States, Italy and Spain and spanned both the acute and convalescent phases of COVID-19. The prospective study material was composed of cDNA or gDNA derived from T cells, B-cell-depleted T cells, or PBMCs. Deeply sampled blood TCRbeta repertoires from subjects exposed to, actively infected with, or recovered from COVID-19 were included in the dataset. The repertoires were made available in a free public database intended to serve as a resource for research on the immune response to SARS-CoV-2. Samples were obtained from the ongoing ImmuneRACE study (first 160 participants) and from 1,254 subjects provided by 6 global collaborators. A de-identified subject ID, COVID-19 status, age in years and sex were almost always included in the sample metadata. HLA class I and class II types, where available, came from metadata supplied by the sample provider rather than from assay-based typing. The investigation overall reported the following: Clinical and demographic metadata were provided uncurated, with the amount varying by source and participant.

TCRbeta CDR3 regions were amplified from genomic DNA using the immunoSEQ Assay, a bias-controlled multiplex PCR. In the source study's methods: The number of nucleated cells in each sample was estimated from the amplification of reference gene primers within the assay. To quantify the absolute abundance of each unique TCRbeta CDR3 rearrangement, sequence reads were collapsed and filtered. For each sample, productive Simpson clonality was calculated as the square root of Simpson's diversity index over productive rearrangements. TCRdb obtained this table from immuneACCESS and retained in-frame rearrangements with V and J assigned. These tables miss some clones; where compared with another copy, unresolved V genes account for less than half of the shortfall, and the remainder is unexplained. V and J calls and clone size come straight from that table; D and trimming were deduced from the DNA. Recorded for this sample are 100,000 to 130,000 clones; about four fifths of them occurred a single time. Together, the top ten hold less than 5% of the sample.

Trimming removed 3 bases from V and 3 bases from J, leaving 21 bases between the germline ends. The CDR3 starts with the cysteine, ends with the phenylalanine, and has 17 residues. Only the CDR3 part of the read is kept: 51 bases, read in frame from the first base. The germline V gene sets CDR1 to KGHSH and CDR2 to LQKENI. Each collaborating institution followed its own protocols to collect whole blood in K2EDTA tubes. For TCRbeta analysis, collaborator samples were shipped as frozen whole blood, as isolated PBMCs, or as DNA extracted from either sample type. Regarding this clone: This receptor's antigen is unknown. No base quality information exists; no much larger clone differs at one position.

The source of this sequence is a woman in her sixties or seventies with acute or convalescent COVID-19. Sequenced sample: peripheral blood. The chain employs TRBV18 and TRBJ2-7; the D region possibly corresponds to TRBD1 (7 bases align). The nucleotide sequence reads as follows: TGTGCCAGCTCACCCCCGCTCGGGACAGCGGGTTACTACGAGCAGTACTTC. It translates as CASSPPLGTAGYYEQYF.